What follows describes a single T cell receptor (beta chain). Its antigen is as yet unknown. One end of the junction does not line up with germline, which may come from a read error. This sample's RNA came from whole unsorted tissue. The CDR3 is 15 residues long. Germline lookup yields CDR1 SGHAT and CDR2 FQNNGV. A modified ARM-PCR protocol with three rounds of nested PCR amplified TCRbeta. TCRdb recomputed calls from the multiplex PCR reads with MiXCR, one row per CDR3 protein. The sample shows tens of thousands of distinct CDR3 sequences, around 75% of them seen only once. This record belongs to a study of tumor and adjacent non-tumor tissue in lung cancer. Study at large: Samples averaged roughly 4.4 million productive TCRbeta reads each. General study findings and limits: Top 100 clones took a larger repertoire share in normal lung.

Material for sequencing was lung tumor tissue. The genes are TRBV11-2 and TRBJ2-1; either TRBD1 or TRBD2 may supply D (7 bases each). The sequence was obtained from a woman aged 45 to 65 with non-small cell lung cancer. The CDR3 loop is CASTKGGGGYNQQFF. The CDR3 bases are TGTGCCAGCACCAAAGGGGGAGGGGGCTACAATCAGCAATTCTTC.